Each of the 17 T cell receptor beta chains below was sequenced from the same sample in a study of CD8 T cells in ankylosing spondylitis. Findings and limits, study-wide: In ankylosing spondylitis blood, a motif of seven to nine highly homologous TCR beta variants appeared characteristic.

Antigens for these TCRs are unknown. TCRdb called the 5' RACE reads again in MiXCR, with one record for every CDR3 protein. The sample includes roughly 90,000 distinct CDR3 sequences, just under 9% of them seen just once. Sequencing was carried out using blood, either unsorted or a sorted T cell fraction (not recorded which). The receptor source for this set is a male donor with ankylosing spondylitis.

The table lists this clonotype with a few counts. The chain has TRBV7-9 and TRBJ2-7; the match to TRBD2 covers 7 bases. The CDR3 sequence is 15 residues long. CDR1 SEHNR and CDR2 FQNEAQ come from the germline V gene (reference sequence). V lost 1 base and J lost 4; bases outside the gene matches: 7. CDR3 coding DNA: TGTGCCAGCAGCTTAGATGCTAGCGGCCCGTACGAGCAGTACTTC. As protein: CASSLDASGPYEQYF. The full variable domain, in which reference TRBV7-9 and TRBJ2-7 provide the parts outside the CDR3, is DTGVSQNPRHKITKRGQNVTFRCDPISEHNRLYWYRQTLGQGPEFLTYFQNEAQLEKSRLLSDRFSAERPKGSFSTLEIQRTEQGDSAMYLCASSLDASGPYEQYFGPGTRLTVT.

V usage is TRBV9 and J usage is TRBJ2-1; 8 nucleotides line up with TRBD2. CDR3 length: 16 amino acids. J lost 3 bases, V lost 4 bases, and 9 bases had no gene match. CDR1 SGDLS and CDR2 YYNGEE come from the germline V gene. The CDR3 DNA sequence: TGTGCCAGCAGCTTAGAGGGCGGGAGGAGCTACAATGAGCAGTTCTTC. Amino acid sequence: CASSLEGGRSYNEQFF.

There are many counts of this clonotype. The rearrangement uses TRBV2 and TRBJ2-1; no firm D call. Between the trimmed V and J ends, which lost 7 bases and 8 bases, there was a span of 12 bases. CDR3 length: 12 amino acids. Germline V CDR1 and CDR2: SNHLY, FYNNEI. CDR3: CASMGERDEQFF. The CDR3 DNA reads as TGTGCCAGCATGGGCGAACGGGATGAGCAGTTCTTC.

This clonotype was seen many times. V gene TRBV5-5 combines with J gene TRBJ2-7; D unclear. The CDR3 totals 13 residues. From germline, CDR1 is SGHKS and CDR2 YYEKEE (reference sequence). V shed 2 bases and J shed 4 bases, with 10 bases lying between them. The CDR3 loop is CASSFRAHYEQYF. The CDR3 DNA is TGTGCCAGCAGCTTTAGGGCCCATTACGAGCAGTACTTC.

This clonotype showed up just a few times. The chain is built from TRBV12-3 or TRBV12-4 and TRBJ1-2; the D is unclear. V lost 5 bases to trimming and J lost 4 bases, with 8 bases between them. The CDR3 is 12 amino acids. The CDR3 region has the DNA TGTGCCAGCAGTGTGGATTTCTATGGCTACACCTTC. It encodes CASSVDFYGYTF.

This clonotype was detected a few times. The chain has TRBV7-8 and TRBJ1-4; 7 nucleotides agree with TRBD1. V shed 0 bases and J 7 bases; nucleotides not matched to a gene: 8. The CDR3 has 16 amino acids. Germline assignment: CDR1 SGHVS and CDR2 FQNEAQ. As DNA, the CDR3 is TGTGCCAGCAGCTTAGCGAGGGACAGCCTAGGTGAAAAACTGTTTTTT. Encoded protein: CASSLARDSLGEKLFF.

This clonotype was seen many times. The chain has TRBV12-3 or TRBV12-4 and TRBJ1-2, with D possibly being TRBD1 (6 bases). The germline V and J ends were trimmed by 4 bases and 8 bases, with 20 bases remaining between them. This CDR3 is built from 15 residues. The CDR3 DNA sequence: TGTGCCAGCAGTTCACGGACAGCCCCCTTAGGCGGCTACACCTTC. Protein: CASSSRTAPLGGYTF.

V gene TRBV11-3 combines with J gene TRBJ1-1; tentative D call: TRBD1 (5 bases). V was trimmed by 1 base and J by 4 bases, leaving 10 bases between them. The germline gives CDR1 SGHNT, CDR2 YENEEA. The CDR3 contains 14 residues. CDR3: CASSLGQQGTEAFF. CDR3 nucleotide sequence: TGTGCCAGCAGCTTAGGACAGCAGGGCACTGAAGCTTTCTTT.

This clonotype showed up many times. The CDR3 loop is CASSPGQGASVYNEQFF. The CDR3 bases are TGCGCCAGCAGCCCGGGACAGGGGGCATCTGTATACAATGAGCAGTTCTTC. The chain uses TRBV5-1 and TRBJ2-1, with 12 bases that match TRBD1. The ends lost 4 bases at V and 4 bases at J; junction bases unmatched: 9. The CDR3 covers 17 residues. Germline V CDR1 and CDR2: SGHRS, YFSETQ. Using reference TRBV5-1 and TRBJ2-1 for the parts outside the CDR3, the full variable domain is KAGVTQTPRYLIKTRGQQVTLSCSPISGHRSVSWYQQTPGQGLQFLFEYFSETQRNKGNFPGRFSGRQFSNSRSEMNVSTLELGDSALYLCASSPGQGASVYNEQFFGPGTRLTVL.

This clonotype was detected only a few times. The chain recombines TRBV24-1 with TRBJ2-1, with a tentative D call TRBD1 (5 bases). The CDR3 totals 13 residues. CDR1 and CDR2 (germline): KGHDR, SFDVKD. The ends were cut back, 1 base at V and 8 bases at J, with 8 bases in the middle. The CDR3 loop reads CATSDFQGDEQFF. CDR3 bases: TGTGCCACCAGTGATTTTCAAGGGGATGAGCAGTTCTTC.

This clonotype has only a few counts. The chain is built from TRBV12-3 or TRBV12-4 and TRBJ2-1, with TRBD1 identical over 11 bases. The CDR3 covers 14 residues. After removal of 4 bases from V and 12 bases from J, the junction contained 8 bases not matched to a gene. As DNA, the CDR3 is TGTGCCAGCAGTTCTCCGGGACAGGGGGACGGGCAGTTCTTC. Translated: CASSSPGQGDGQFF.

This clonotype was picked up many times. The CDR3 nucleotides read TGTGCCAGCAGCTCGACTTATTCCGGAGCAGGGGCCGGGGGTCTGTTTTTT. Amino acids: CASSSTYSGAGAGGLFF. The chain employs TRBV7-9 and TRBJ2-2; D tentatively fits TRBD1 or TRBD2 (6 bases each). Trimming left V 4 bases short and J 14 bases short, with 29 bases between. The CDR3 extends over 17 amino acids. Germline-derived CDR1 and CDR2 are SEHNR and FQNEAQ (reference sequence).

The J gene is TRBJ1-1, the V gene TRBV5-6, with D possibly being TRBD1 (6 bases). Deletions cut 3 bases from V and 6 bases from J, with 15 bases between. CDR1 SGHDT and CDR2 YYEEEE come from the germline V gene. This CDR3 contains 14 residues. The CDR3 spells CASSSQQGISEAFF. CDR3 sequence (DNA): TGTGCCAGCAGCTCCCAACAGGGAATCTCTGAAGCTTTCTTT. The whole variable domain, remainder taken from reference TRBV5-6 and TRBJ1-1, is DAGVTQSPTHLIKTRGQQVTLRCSPKSGHDTVSWYQQALGQGPQFIFQYYEEEERQRGNFPDRFSGHQFPNYSSELNVNALLLGDSALYLCASSSQQGISEAFFGQGTRLTVV.

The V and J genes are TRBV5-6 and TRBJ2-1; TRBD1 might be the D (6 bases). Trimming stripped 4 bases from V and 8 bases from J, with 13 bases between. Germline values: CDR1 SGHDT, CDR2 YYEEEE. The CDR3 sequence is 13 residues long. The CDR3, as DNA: TGTGCCAGCAGCATTCCAGGGGATGATGAGCAGTTCTTC. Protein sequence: CASSIPGDDEQFF.

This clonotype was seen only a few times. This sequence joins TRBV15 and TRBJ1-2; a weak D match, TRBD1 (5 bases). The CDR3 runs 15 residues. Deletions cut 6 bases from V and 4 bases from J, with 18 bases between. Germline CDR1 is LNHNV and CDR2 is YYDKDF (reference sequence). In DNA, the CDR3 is TGTGCCACCAGAGATCCGGGACGGCCGGTCTATGGCTACACCTTC. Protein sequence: CATRDPGRPVYGYTF.

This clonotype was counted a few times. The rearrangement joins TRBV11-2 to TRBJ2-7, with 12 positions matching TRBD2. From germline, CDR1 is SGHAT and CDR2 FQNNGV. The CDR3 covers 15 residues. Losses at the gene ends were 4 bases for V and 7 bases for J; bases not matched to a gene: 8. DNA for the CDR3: TGTGCCAGCAGCTCTAGCGGGAGGGCGTCTTGGGAGCAGTACTTC. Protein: CASSSSGRASWEQYF. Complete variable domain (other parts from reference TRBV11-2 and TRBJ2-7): EAGVAQSPRYKIIEKRQSVAFWCNPISGHATLYWYQQILGQGPKLLIQFQNNGVVDDSQLPKDRFSAERLKGVDSTLKIQPAKLEDSAVYLCASSSSGRASWEQYFGPGTRLTVT.

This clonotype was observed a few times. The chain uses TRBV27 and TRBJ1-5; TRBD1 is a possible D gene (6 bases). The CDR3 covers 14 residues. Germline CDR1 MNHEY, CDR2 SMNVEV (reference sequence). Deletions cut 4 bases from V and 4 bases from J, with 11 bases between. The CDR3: CASSSRDKNQPQHF. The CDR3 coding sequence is TGTGCCAGCAGTTCCCGGGACAAGAATCAGCCCCAGCATTTT.